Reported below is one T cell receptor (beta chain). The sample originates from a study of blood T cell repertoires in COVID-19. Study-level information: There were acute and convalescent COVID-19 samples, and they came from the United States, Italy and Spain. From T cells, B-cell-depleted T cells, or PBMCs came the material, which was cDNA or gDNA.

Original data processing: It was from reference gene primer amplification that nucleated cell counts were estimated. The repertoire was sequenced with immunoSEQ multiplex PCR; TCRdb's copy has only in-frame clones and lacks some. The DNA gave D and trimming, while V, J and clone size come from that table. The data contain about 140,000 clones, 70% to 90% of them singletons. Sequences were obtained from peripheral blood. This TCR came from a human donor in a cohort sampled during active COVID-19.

CDR3 in DNA: TGTGCCAGCAGCGTAGGGGTGAGTCTGAGGTACAATGAGCAGTTCTTC. Translated: CASSVGVSLRYNEQFF. J is TRBJ2-1 and V is TRBV9; D gene ambiguous. V shed 0 bases and J shed 4 bases, with 14 bases lying between them. CDR3 size: 16 residues. Germline CDR1 reads SGDLS; CDR2 reads YYNGEE.